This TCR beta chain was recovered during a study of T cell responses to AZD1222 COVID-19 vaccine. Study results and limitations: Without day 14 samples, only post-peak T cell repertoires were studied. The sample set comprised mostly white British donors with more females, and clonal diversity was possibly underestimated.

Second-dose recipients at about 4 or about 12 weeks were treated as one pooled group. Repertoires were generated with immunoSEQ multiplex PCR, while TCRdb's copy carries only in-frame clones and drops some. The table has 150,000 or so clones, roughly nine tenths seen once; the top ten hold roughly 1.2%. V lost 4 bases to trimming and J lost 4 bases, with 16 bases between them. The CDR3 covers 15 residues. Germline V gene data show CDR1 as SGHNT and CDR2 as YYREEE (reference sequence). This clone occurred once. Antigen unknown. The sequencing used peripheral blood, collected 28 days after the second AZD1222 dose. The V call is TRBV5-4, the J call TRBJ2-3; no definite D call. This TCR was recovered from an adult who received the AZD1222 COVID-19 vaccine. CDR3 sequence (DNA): TGTGCCAGCAGCCCGACGCGTCTGAGCGCAGATACGCAGTATTTT. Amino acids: CASSPTRLSADTQYF.